This entry describes one TCR beta chain. The data derive from a study of blood T cell repertoires in COVID-19. Overall study context: Some COVID-19 samples were acute and others convalescent; all came from the United States, Italy and Spain. PBMCs, B-cell-depleted T cells, or T cells were the source of the cDNA or gDNA that made up the material.

Authors' data handling: Cell counts per sample came from amplifying reference gene primers. TCRdb's copy holds only in-frame clones and misses some; the assay was immunoSEQ multiplex PCR. Clone size and the V and J calls come from that table; the DNA yielded D and trimming. The sample shows hundreds of thousands of clones, over 75% of them seen only once. J lost 3 bases, V lost 4 bases, and 11 bases had no gene match. The CDR3 sequence is 17 residues long. The germline V gene has CDR1 MNHEY and CDR2 SMNVEV (reference sequence). The sequenced sample consisted of peripheral blood. The source of this sequence is a woman under 40 with acute or convalescent COVID-19. V gene TRBV27 combines with J gene TRBJ1-4; 7 nucleotides line up with TRBD1. Written as DNA, the CDR3 is TGTGCCAGCAGTTCGAACAGGGGATCAGTGGCTAATGAAAAACTGTTTTTT. Translation: CASSSNRGSVANEKLFF. Drawing the rest from reference TRBV27 and TRBJ1-4, the complete variable domain is EAQVTQNPRYLITVTGKKLTVTCSQNMNHEYMSWYRQDPGLGLRQIYYSMNVEVTDKGDVPEGYKVSRKEKRNFPLILESPSPNQTSLYFCASSSNRGSVANEKLFFGSGTQLSVL.